The text below deals with one T cell receptor (beta chain). The sample comes from a study of OX40 agonist ivuxolimab in advanced cancers. This table comes from immunoSEQ multiplex PCR, and its TCRdb copy is limited to in-frame clones, with some not included. The repertoire holds about 63,000 clones, with around 87% as singletons. Sequenced here: CD4+ or CD8+ T cells sorted from blood, sampled in a trial of the OX40 agonist ivuxolimab. The receptor's source is an adult with an advanced solid tumor such as melanoma, head and neck, liver or kidney cancer.

CDR3 bases: TGTGCCAGCAGCGTATCCGGGACAGGGCTAACCGGCTACACCTTC. It yields the protein CASSVSGTGLTGYTF. V usage is TRBV9 and J usage is TRBJ1-2; 9 nucleotides line up with TRBD1. The CDR3 is made up of 15 amino acids. V dropped 1 base and J dropped 8; count of bases not matched to a gene: 9. Per the germline V gene, CDR1 is SGDLS and CDR2 is YYNGEE.